A selection of T cell receptor beta chains follows, all from one sample in a study of technical replicates of blood from a few donors. Method: immunoSEQ multiplex PCR; TCRdb's copy keeps in-frame clones and lacks some. The sample contains 75,000 to 100,000 clones, less than 95% of which appear only once. Sequenced sample: T cells isolated from PBMCs. The receptor source for this set is a human donor in good health. Each CDR3 is given with its conserved first and last residue. Each record gives: V gene, clone size, D gene, CDR3 length, J gene, CDR3 DNA, CDR3 protein. D genes are given only for firm matches. Rows may omit the clone size; those that give it use once, few, many or a size class.

TRBV5-1	-	TRBD1	16	TRBJ2-3	TGCGCCAGCAGCTTGGAGGACAGGGCGGCCGTAGATACGCAGTATTTT	CASSLEDRAAVDTQYF
TRBV29-1	-	TRBD1	14	TRBJ2-2	TGCAGCGTTCTAAGGACAGGGGGCGGCGGGGAGCTGTTTTTT	CSVLRTGGGGELFF
TRBV25-1	-	-	13	TRBJ2-3	TGTGCCAGCAACGAGTATAGCACAGATACGCAGTATTTT	CASNEYSTDTQYF
TRBV9	-	-	15	TRBJ1-2	TGTGCCAGCAGCGGCGGGGGGACGGAGTACTATGGCTACACCTTC	CASSGGGTEYYGYTF
TRBV7-2	once	TRBD1	17	TRBJ2-7	TGTGCCAGCAGCCCTCGAACAGGGGGGCGGACTCACTACGAGCAGTACTTC	CASSPRTGGRTHYEQYF
TRBV7-8	-	TRBD2	15	TRBJ2-7	TGTGCCAGCAGCTTAGCCCTTGGCGGGAGCTACGAGCAGTACTTC	CASSLALGGSYEQYF
TRBV19	-	-	15	TRBJ1-4	TGTGCCAGTAGTATGCTCTATGAGTCGAATGAAAAACTGTTTTTT	CASSMLYESNEKLFF
TRBV19	-	-	13	TRBJ2-7	TGTGCCAGTAGTATAGACAGGGGCCACGAGCAGTACTTC	CASSIDRGHEQYF
TRBV6-5	-	TRBD1	13	TRBJ2-3	TGTGCCAGCAGTTCAACAGGGGGCGATACGCAGTATTTT	CASSSTGGDTQYF
TRBV5-4	-	TRBD2	15	TRBJ2-5	TGTGCCAGCAGCTTGAATCTAGCGGGAGGAGAGACCCAGTACTTC	CASSLNLAGGETQYF
TRBV30	-	-	13	TRBJ2-1	TGTGCCTGGAGTTTGCGATCCTACAATGAGCAGTTCTTC	CAWSLRSYNEQFF
TRBV7-2	once	-	16	TRBJ2-3	TGTGCCAGCAGCTCTAGCGTGAATGGAGTCACAGATACGCAGTATTTT	CASSSSVNGVTDTQYF
TRBV19	-	-	13	TRBJ1-1	TGTGCCAGTAATACCCCGAGATACACTGAAGCTTTCTTT	CASNTPRYTEAFF
TRBV7-2	-	-	16	TRBJ1-2	TGTGCCAGCAGCTTAGTGGGTTTGGGAGGGATCTATGGCTACACCTTC	CASSLVGLGGIYGYTF
TRBV30	-	-	13	TRBJ1-2	TGTGCCTGGAATAATCAAGCATCCGATGGCTACACCTTC	CAWNNQASDGYTF
TRBV4-3	-	-	16	TRBJ1-4	TGCGCCAGCAGCCAACCGTCGTCTGCAACTAATGAAAAACTGTTTTTT	CASSQPSSATNEKLFF
TRBV11-3	-	TRBD1	15	TRBJ2-2	TGTGCCAGCGGCGGGGACAGGGGTCTCGGCGGGGAGCTGTTTTTT	CASGGDRGLGGELFF
TRBV28	-	TRBD2	15	TRBJ2-7	TGTGCCAGCAGCAGACTTGGACTAGCGGGAGACGAGCAGTACTTC	CASSRLGLAGDEQYF
TRBV6-1	-	-	14	TRBJ1-1	TGTGCCAGCAGCGTGACAGATATGAACACTGAAGCTTTCTTT	CASSVTDMNTEAFF
TRBV11-2	-	-	13	TRBJ2-2	TGTGCCAGCAGCGGTGGGGGGACCGGGGAGCTGTTTTTT	CASSGGGTGELFF
TRBV7-3	few	TRBD2	13	TRBJ2-2	TGTGCCAGCAGCGGGACTAGCACCGGGGAGCTGTTTTTT	CASSGTSTGELFF
TRBV5-1	-	-	12	TRBJ2-1	TGCGCCAGCAGCTTGCCGCTAGATGAGCAGTTCTTC	CASSLPLDEQFF
TRBV6-1	-	-	14	TRBJ1-5	TGTGCCAGCAGTGCTGTCAGGGACAATCAGCCCCAGCATTTT	CASSAVRDNQPQHF
TRBV10-1	-	-	13	TRBJ2-2	TGCGCCAGCTCTGGCTTTAACACCGGGGAGCTGTTTTTT	CASSGFNTGELFF
TRBV30	-	-	14	TRBJ1-1	TGTGCCTGGAGTCATATTCTGGGCACGGCTGAAGCTTTCTTT	CAWSHILGTAEAFF
TRBV2	-	TRBD1	15	TRBJ2-2	TGTGCCAGCAGCGGGGGACAGGGTGCCACCGGGGAGCTGTTTTTT	CASSGGQGATGELFF
TRBV19	-	-	17	TRBJ1-1	TGTGCCAGTCATTTGGGGGGTATGTACTGTTGGAACACTGAAGCTTTCTTT	CASHLGGMYCWNTEAFF
TRBV5-4	-	-	16	TRBJ2-2	TGTGCCAGCAGCTTGACGAGACTACAAAACACCGGGGAGCTGTTTTTT	CASSLTRLQNTGELFF
TRBV30	-	-	13	TRBJ1-1	TGTGCCTGGAGGGGGAGGGACCACACTGAAGCTTTCTTT	CAWRGRDHTEAFF
TRBV6-1	-	TRBD1	15	TRBJ2-3	TGTGCCAGCAGCGTGGACAGGGATAGCACAGATACGCAGTATTTT	CASSVDRDSTDTQYF
TRBV28	-	-	13	TRBJ1-1	TGTGCCAGCAGTTTCTTAGGGAGCACTGAAGCTTTCTTT	CASSFLGSTEAFF
TRBV11-3	-	-	15	TRBJ2-7	TGTGCCAGCAGCCCCTCCCGGGACAATACCTACGAGCAGTACTTC	CASSPSRDNTYEQYF
TRBV25-1	once	TRBD2	13	TRBJ2-3	TGTGCCAGCAGTGAACGGGGGGTAGATACGCAGTATTTT	CASSERGVDTQYF